The next 7 T cell receptor beta chains were all read from a single sample in a study of blood T cells in healthy people across ages. A second about 7 to 12 cycle PCR used barcoded and J-beta primers. TCRdb itself ran the 5' RACE reads through MiXCR, one entry per CDR3 protein. The sample contains 650,000 to 800,000 distinct CDR3 sequences, around two fifths of which appear only once. The material sequenced was blood. The receptors stem from a man aged 60 to 75 in good health.

CDR3 sequence: CAISHRAREETQYF. The DNA for the CDR3 is TGTGCCATCAGCCACAGAGCCCGGGAAGAGACCCAGTACTTC. The chain has TRBV10-3 and TRBJ2-5, with D hard to call. Germline CDR1 and CDR2: ENHRY and SYGVKD. The V end lost 6 bases, the J end lost 3 bases, and 14 bases lay between the germline ends. This CDR3 is built from 14 residues.

J is TRBJ2-3 and V is TRBV10-3, with 11 bases matching TRBD2. CDR1 is ENHRY, CDR2 SYGVKD, per germline. This CDR3 is 12 amino acids long. The V and J ends lost 8 bases and 6 bases, in that order; junction bases with no gene match: 1. Written as DNA, the CDR3 is TGTGCCATCCGGACTAGCGGGGATACGCAGTATTTT. As protein: CAIRTSGDTQYF.

J is TRBJ1-4 and V is TRBV7-8; 9 nucleotides align to TRBD1. The CDR3 is 16 amino acids. V was pared by 1 base and J by 5 bases, with 5 bases of the junction left unmatched. The germline V gene has CDR1 SGHVS and CDR2 FQNEAQ. The CDR3 here is CASSLVQGTGNEKLFF. CDR3 in DNA: TGTGCCAGCAGCTTAGTGCAAGGGACAGGGAATGAAAAACTGTTTTTT.

A few counts support this clonotype. J is TRBJ1-2 and V is TRBV25-1; TRBD1 matches 8 bases. The CDR3 length is 14 residues. V lost 1 base to trimming and J lost 8 bases; unmatched junction nucleotides: 6. Germline lookup yields CDR1 MGHDK and CDR2 SYGVNS. The CDR3 bases are TGTGCCAGCAGTGAATCGGGCAGGGGGCGCGGCTACACCTTC. It is translated as CASSESGRGRGYTF.

The gene calls are TRBV6-2 or TRBV6-3 and TRBJ1-1; no firm D call. The CDR3 spans 14 residues. V was cut by 8 bases and J by 2 bases, with 15 bases left in between. Germline V lookup: CDR1 MNHEY, CDR2 SVGEGT. The CDR3 sequence: CASLRRSSNTEAFF. The CDR3 DNA reads as TGTGCCAGCCTCCGTCGCTCATCAAACACTGAAGCTTTCTTT.

This clonotype was found a few times. V and J are TRBV20-1 and TRBJ1-2, with no clear D. This CDR3 is built from 14 residues. V lost 0 bases, J lost 7 bases, and 15 bases lay in between. CDR1 is DFQATT and CDR2 is SNEGSKA in the germline V gene (reference sequence). CDR3 in amino acids: CSARDIGSPGGYTF. The CDR3 coding sequence is TGCAGTGCTAGAGATATAGGGTCTCCGGGTGGCTACACCTTC.

This clonotype was seen a few times. CDR3 residues: CASSLESGAAGTDTQYF. CDR3 bases: TGTGCCAGCAGCTTAGAATCAGGGGCCGCTGGCACAGATACGCAGTATTTT. V usage is TRBV7-6 and J usage is TRBJ2-3, with D possibly matching TRBD1 (6 bases). Trimming shortened V by 1 base and J by 1 base, and 15 bases separated the two germline ends. Germline V gene sequence: CDR1 SGHVS, CDR2 FNYEAQ. The CDR3 is made up of 17 amino acids.